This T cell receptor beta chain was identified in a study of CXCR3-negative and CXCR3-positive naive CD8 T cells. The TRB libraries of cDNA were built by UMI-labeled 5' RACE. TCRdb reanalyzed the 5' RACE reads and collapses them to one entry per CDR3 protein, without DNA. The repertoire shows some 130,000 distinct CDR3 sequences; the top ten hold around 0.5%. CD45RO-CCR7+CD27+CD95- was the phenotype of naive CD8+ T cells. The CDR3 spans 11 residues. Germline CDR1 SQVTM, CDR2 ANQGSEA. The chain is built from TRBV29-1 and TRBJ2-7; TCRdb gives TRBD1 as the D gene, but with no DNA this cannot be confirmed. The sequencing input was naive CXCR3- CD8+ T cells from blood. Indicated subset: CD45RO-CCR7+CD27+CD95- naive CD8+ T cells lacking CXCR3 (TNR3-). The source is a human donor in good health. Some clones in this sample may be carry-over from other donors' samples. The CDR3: CSVWIGREQYF.